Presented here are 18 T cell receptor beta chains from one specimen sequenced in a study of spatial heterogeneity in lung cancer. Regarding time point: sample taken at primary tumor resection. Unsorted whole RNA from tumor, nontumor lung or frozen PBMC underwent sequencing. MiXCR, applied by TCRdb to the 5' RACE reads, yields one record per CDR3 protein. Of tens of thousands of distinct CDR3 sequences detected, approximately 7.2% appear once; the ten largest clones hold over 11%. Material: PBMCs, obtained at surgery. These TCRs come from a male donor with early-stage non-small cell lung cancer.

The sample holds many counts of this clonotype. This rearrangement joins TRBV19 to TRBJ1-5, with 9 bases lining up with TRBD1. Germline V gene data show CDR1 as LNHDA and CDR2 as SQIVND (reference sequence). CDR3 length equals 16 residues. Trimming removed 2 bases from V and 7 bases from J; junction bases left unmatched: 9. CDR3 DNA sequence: TGTGCCAGTAGTATAAGGAGGGGACAGGGCGGACAGCCCCAGCATTTT. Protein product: CASSIRRGQGGQPQHF.

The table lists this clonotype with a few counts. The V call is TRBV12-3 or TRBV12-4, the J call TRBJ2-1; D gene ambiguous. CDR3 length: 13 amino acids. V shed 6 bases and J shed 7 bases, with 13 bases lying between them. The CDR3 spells CASSHQTRNEQFF. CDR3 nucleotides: TGTGCCAGCAGCCATCAGACCCGAAATGAGCAGTTCTTC.

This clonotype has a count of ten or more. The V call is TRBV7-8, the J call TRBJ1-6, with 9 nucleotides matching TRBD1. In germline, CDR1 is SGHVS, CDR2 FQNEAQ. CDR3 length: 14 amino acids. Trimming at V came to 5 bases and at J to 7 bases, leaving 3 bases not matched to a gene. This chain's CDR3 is CASSDGQGNSPLHF. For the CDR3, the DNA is TGTGCCAGCAGCGACGGACAGGGGAATTCACCCCTCCACTTT.

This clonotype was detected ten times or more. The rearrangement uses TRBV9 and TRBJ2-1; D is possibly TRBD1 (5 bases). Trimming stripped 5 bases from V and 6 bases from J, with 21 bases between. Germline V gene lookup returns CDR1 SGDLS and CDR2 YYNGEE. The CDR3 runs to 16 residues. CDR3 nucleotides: TGTGCCAGCAGGCCCGATCAGGGTACTCACGGCAATGAGCAGTTCTTC. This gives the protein CASRPDQGTHGNEQFF.

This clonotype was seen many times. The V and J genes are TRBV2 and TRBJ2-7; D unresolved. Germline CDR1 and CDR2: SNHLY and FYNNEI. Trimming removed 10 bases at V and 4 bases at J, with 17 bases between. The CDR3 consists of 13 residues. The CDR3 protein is CATQKSLNYEQYV. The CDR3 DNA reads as TGTGCCACCCAGAAGTCGCTTAATTACGAGCAGTACGTC.

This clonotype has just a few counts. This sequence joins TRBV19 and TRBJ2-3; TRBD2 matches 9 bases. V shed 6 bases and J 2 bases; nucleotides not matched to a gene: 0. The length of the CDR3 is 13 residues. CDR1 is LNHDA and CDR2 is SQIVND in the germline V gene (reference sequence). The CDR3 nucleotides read TGTGCCAGTAGGGGACTAGCCACAGATACGCAGTATTTT. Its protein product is CASRGLATDTQYF.

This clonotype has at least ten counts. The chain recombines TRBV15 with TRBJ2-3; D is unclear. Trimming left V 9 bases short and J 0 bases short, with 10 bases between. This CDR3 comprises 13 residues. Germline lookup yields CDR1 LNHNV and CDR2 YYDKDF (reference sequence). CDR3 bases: TGTGCCACTAGAGCCTACAGCACAGATACGCAGTATTTT. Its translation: CATRAYSTDTQYF.

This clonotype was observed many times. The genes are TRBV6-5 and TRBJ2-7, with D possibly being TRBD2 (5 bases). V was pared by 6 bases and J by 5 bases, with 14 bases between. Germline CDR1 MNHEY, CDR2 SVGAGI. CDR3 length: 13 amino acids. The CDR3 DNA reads TGTGCCAGCAGACCGGGGTTTAACGACGAGCAGTACTTC. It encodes CASRPGFNDEQYF.

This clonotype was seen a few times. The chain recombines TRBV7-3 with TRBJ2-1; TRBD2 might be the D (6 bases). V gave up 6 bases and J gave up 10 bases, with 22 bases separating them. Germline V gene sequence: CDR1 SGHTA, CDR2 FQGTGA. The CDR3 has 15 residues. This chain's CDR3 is CASRPPSDPRREQFF. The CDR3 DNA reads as TGTGCCAGCAGGCCCCCTAGCGACCCTCGGAGGGAGCAGTTCTTC. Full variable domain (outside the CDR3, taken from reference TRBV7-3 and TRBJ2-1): GAGVSQTPSNKVTEKGKYVELRCDPISGHTALYWYRQSLGQGPEFLIYFQGTGAADDSGLPNDRFFAVRPEGSVSTLKIQRTERGDSAVYLCASRPPSDPRREQFFGPGTRLTVL.

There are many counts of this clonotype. Here the CDR3 DNA reads TGTGCCAGCAGTTTAATACGGATGAACACCGGGGAGCTGTTTTTT. It yields the protein CASSLIRMNTGELFF. The chain employs TRBV28 and TRBJ2-2; D gene ambiguous. Germline V gives CDR1 MDHEN, CDR2 SYDVKM. V was shortened by 2 bases and J by 1 base, with 8 bases between the two germline ends. The CDR3 is 15 amino acids.

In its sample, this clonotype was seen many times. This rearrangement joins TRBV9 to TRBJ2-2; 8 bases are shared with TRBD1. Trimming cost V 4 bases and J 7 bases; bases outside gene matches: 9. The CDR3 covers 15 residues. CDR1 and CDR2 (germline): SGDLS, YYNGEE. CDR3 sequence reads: CASSPWTGQGGELFF. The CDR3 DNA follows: TGTGCCAGCAGCCCTTGGACAGGGCAGGGCGGGGAGCTGTTTTTT.

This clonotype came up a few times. CDR3 region: CASSFKGDLDNQPQHF. As DNA, the CDR3 is TGTGCCAGCAGCTTTAAGGGGGACCTAGATAATCAGCCCCAGCATTTT. The chain employs TRBV7-2 and TRBJ1-5; D is possibly TRBD1 (6 bases). The CDR3 length is 16 residues. The ends were cut back, 3 bases at V and 4 bases at J, with 16 bases in the middle. The germline gives CDR1 SGHTA, CDR2 FQGNSA.

DNA of the CDR3: TGTGCCAGCGCGGGGGGGCTTAAAGAGACCCAGTACTTC. Its protein product is CASAGGLKETQYF. The chain is built from TRBV7-6 and TRBJ2-5; 9 bases map to TRBD2. Trimming removed 8 bases from V and 3 bases from J; junction bases left unmatched: 4. Germline CDR1 and CDR2: SGHVS and FNYEAQ. This CDR3 spans 13 amino acids.

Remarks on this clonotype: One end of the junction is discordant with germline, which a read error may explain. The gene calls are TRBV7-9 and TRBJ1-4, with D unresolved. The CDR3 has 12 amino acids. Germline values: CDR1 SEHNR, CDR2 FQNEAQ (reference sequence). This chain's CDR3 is CANSRTNEKLFF. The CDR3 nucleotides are TGTGCCAACAGCCGAACTAATGAAAAACTGTTTTTT.

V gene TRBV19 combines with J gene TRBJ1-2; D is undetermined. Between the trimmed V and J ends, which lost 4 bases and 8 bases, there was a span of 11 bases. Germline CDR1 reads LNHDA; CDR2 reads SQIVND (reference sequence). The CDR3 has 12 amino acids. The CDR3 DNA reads TGTGCCAGTAGTAGCAGTCTTCGCGGCTACACCTTC. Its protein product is CASSSSLRGYTF.

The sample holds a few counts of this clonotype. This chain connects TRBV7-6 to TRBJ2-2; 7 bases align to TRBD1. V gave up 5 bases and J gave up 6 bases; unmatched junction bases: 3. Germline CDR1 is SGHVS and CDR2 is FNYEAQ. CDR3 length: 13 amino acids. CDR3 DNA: TGTGCCAGCAGCCCACAGGGGTCCGGGGAGCTGTTTTTT. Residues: CASSPQGSGELFF.

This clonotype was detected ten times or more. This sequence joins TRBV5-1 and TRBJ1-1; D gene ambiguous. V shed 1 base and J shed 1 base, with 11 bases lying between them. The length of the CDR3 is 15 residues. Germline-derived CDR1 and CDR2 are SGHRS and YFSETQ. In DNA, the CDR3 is TGCGCCAGCAGCTTGAGGGTACAGCCGAACACTGAAGCTTTCTTT. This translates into CASSLRVQPNTEAFF.

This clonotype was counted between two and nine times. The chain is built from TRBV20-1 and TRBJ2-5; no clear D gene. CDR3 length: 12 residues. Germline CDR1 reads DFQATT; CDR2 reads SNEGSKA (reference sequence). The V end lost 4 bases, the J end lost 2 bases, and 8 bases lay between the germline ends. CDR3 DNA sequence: TGCAGTGCTATCCCTTCTCAAGAGACCCAGTACTTC. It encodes CSAIPSQETQYF.